This T cell receptor (beta chain) was identified during a study of blood T cell repertoires in COVID-19. CDR3 length equals 14 residues. V shed 6 bases, J shed 7 bases, and the junction held 7 bases outside the gene matches. CDR1 is SGHRS and CDR2 is YFSETQ in the germline V gene. Sequencing was performed with immunoSEQ multiplex PCR; in TCRdb, only in-frame clones are kept and a portion is missing. The table shows around 150,000 clones, with about 84% occurring only once. V is TRBV5-1 and J is TRBJ1-6, with 7 nucleotides matching TRBD1. The receptor was isolated from a man in his forties who had recovered from COVID-19. Source material: PBMCs or T cells enriched from blood (not recorded which). CDR3 in DNA: TGCGCCAGCAAGACCGGGACAGAGAATTCACCCCTCCACTTT. This gives the protein CASKTGTENSPLHF.